This note documents a single T cell receptor (beta chain) sequence. Its cognate antigen is unknown. Germline assignment: CDR1 LNHDA and CDR2 SQIVND (reference sequence). The CDR3 runs to 16 residues. With 0 bases clipped from V and 4 bases from J, the junction kept 5 bases outside the gene matches. TCR beta CDR3 sequences were amplified from RNA transcripts. Researchers ran a first-round RT-PCR on the TCR CDR3 using the HTBI primer set. MiXCR was run by TCRdb on the multiplex PCR reads, yielding one entry per CDR3 protein. The sample lists roughly 650,000 distinct CDR3 sequences, about a sixth occurring once. Subjects with ophthalmopathy showed a Clinical Activity Score no lower than 3, a NOSPECS grade no lower than 4, and a duration shorter than 3 months. The data were obtained in a study of T cells in Graves' hyperthyroidism and ophthalmopathy. Turning to the study itself: Peripheral blood draws took place at initial diagnosis, ahead of any treatment.

The study, taken as a whole, reports: Prediction of ophthalmopathy progression came a median 6.5 months pre-onset. A model built on 13 V-J features separated ophthalmopathy from stable hyperthyroidism.

This receptor was identified in a woman aged 40 to 50 with Graves' ophthalmopathy. Input material: blood. V is TRBV19 and J is TRBJ1-4; TRBD1 aligns across 7 bases. DNA for the CDR3: TGTGCCAGTAGTATAGATAGGGGGCGAAGTAATGAAAAACTGTTTTTT. It specifies CASSIDRGRSNEKLFF.